This T cell receptor beta chain was sequenced in a study of blood T cell repertoires in COVID-19. As for the study in general: Samples representing acute and convalescent COVID-19 were sourced from the United States, Italy and Spain. PBMCs, B-cell-depleted T cells, or T cells were the source of the cDNA or gDNA that made up the material.

In the original workflow: Amplified reference gene primers provided the basis for estimating nucleated cell counts. Clones were sequenced by immunoSEQ multiplex PCR, and TCRdb holds only the in-frame ones, with some missing. That table supplies the V and J calls and clone size; D and trimming were determined from the DNA. This table has more than 200,000 clones, around 85% appearing once. CDR1 and CDR2 (germline): MNHNY, SVGAGI (reference sequence). The CDR3 length is 12 residues. V was shortened by 4 bases and J by 5 bases, with 8 bases between the two germline ends. Sequencing was performed on peripheral blood. This clonotype originated in a woman aged 45 to 65 with acute or convalescent COVID-19. The gene calls are TRBV6-6 and TRBJ2-5, with no clear D. The CDR3: CASSFTDETQYF. In DNA form, the CDR3 reads TGTGCCAGCAGTTTTACAGATGAGACCCAGTACTTC.